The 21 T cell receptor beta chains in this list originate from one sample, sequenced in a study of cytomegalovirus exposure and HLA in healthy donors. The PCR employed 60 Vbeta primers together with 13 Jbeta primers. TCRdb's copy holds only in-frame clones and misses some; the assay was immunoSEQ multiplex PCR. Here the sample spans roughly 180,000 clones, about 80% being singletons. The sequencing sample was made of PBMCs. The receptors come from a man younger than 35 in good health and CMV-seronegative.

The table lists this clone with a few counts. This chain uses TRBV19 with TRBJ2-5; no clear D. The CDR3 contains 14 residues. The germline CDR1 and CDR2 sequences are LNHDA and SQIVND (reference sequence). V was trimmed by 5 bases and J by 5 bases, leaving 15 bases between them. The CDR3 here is CASSQTESGETQYF. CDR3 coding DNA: TGTGCCAGTAGTCAGACTGAAAGTGGGGAGACCCAGTACTTC.

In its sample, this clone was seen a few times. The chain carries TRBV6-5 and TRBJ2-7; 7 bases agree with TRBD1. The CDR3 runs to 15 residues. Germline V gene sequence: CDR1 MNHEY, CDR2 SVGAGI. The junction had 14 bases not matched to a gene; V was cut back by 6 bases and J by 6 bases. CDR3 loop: CASSSRQGELGEQYF. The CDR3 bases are TGTGCCAGCAGCTCCCGCCAGGGGGAGCTGGGCGAGCAGTACTTC.

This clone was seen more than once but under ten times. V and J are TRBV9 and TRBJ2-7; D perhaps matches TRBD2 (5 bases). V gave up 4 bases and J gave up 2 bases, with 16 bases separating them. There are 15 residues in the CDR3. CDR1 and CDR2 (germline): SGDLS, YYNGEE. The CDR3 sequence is CASSLEPEGTYEQYF. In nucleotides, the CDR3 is TGTGCCAGCAGCCTCGAACCCGAGGGAACCTACGAGCAGTACTTC.

The CDR3 loop reads CASSIKGHNYGYTF. In DNA, the CDR3 is TGTGCCAGTAGTATAAAGGGACATAACTATGGCTACACCTTC. This chain connects TRBV19 to TRBJ1-2; the D gene is possibly TRBD1 (6 bases). Deletions cut 2 bases from V and 1 base from J, with 8 bases between. CDR1 is LNHDA and CDR2 is SQIVND in the germline V gene (reference sequence). CDR3 length equals 14 residues.

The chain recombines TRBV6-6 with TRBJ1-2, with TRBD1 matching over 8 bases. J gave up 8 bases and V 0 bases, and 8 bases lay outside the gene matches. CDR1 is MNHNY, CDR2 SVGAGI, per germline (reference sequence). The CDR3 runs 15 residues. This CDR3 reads CASSYSRGRGRGYTF. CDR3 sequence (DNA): TGTGCCAGCAGTTACTCTCGCGGCAGGGGGCGAGGCTACACCTTC.

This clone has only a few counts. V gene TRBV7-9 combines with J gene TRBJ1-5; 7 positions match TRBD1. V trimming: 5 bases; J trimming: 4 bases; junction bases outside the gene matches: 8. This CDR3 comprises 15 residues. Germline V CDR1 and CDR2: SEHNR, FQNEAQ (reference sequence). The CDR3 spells CASSLTGTANQPQHF. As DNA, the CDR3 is TGTGCCAGCAGCCTTACCGGGACAGCAAATCAGCCCCAGCATTTT.

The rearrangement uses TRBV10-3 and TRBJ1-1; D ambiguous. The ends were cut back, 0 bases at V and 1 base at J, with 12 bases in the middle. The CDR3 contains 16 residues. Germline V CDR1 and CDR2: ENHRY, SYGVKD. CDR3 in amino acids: CAISESTERRNTEAFF. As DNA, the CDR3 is TGTGCCATCAGTGAGTCTACCGAACGGAGGAACACTGAAGCTTTCTTT.

The CDR3 nucleotides are TGTGCCAGCAGCCGGGAGGCCGGCGGGGAGCTGTTTTTT. Translating gives CASSREAGGELFF. V and J are TRBV7-3 and TRBJ2-2; 7 nucleotides match TRBD2. The CDR3 totals 13 residues. Germline V gives CDR1 SGHTA, CDR2 FQGTGA. With V trimmed by 5 bases and J by 7 bases, 4 bases remained unmatched.

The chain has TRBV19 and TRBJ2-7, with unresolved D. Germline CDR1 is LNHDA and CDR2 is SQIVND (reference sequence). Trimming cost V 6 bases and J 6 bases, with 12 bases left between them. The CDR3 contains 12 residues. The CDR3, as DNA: TGTGCCAGTAGGGGCAGCTTGGGCGAGCAGTACTTC. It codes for CASRGSLGEQYF.

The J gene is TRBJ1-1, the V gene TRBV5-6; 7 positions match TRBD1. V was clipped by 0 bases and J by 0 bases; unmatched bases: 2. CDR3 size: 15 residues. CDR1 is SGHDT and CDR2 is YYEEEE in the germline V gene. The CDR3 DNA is TGTGCCAGCAGCTTGGAGACAGGGCTGAACACTGAAGCTTTCTTT. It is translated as CASSLETGLNTEAFF.

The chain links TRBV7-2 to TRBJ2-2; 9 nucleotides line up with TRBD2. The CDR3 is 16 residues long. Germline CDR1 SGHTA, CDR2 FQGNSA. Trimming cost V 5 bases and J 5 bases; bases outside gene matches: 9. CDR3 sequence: CASSPSGVIHTGELFF. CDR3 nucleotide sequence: TGTGCCAGCAGCCCTAGCGGGGTAATTCATACCGGGGAGCTGTTTTTT.

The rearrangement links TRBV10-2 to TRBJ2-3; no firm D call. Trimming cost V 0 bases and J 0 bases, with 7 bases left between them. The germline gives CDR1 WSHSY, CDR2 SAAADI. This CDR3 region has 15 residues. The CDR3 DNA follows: TGCGCCAGCAGTGAGTCGTTTAGTAGCACAGATACGCAGTATTTT. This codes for CASSESFSSTDTQYF.

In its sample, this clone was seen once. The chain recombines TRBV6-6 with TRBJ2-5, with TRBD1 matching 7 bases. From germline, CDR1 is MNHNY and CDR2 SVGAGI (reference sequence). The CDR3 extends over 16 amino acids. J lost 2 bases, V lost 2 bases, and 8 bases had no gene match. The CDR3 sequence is CASSYHGTAKQETQYF. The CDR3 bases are TGTGCCAGCAGTTACCACGGGACAGCGAAACAAGAGACCCAGTACTTC.

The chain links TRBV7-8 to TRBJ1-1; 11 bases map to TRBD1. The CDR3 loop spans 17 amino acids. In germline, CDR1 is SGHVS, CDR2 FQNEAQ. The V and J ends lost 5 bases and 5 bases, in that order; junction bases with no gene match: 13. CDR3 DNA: TGTGCCAGCAGCCGAAAAGGGACAGGGGGAAAAGGTACTGAAGCTTTCTTT. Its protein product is CASSRKGTGGKGTEAFF.

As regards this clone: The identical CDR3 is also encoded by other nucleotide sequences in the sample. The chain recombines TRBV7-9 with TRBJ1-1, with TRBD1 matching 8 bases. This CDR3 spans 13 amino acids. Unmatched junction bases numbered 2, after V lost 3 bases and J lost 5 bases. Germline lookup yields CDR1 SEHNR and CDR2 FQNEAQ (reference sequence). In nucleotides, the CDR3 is TGTGCCAGCAGCTTTACAGGGGGAACTGAAGCTTTCTTT. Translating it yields CASSFTGGTEAFF.

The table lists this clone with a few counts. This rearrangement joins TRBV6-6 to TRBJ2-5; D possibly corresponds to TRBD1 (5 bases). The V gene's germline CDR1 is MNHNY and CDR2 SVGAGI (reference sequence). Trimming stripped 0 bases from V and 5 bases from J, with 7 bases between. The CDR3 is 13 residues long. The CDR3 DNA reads TGTGCCAGCAGTTACTCGGGGCGGGAGACCCAGTACTTC. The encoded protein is CASSYSGRETQYF.

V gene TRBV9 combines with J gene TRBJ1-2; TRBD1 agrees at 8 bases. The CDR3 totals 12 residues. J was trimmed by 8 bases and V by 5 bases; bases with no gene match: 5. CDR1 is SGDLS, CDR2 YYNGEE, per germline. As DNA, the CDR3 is TGTGCCAGCAGAGGGGACAGGCCGGGCTACACCTTC. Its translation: CASRGDRPGYTF. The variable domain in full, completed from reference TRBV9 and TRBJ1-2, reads DSGVTQTPKHLITATGQRVTLRCSPRSGDLSVYWYQQSLDQGLQFLIQYYNGEERAKGNILERFSAQQFPDLHSELNLSSLELGDSALYFCASRGDRPGYTFGSGTRLTVV.

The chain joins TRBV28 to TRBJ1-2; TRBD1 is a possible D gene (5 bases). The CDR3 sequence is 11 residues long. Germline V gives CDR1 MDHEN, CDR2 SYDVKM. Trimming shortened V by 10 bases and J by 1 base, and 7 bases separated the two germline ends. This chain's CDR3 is CATGDNYGYTF. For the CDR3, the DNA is TGTGCCACGGGGGATAACTATGGCTACACCTTC.

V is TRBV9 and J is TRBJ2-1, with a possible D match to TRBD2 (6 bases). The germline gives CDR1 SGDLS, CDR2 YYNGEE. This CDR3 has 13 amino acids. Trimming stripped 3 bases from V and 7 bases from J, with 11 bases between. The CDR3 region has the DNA TGTGCCAGCAGCGGGCGGGGTCGGAATGAGCAGTTCTTC. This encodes CASSGRGRNEQFF.

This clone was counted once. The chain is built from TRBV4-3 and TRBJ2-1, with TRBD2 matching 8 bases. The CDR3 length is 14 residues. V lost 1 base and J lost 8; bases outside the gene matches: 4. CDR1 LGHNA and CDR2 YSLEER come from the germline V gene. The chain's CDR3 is CASSQVAGGDEQFF. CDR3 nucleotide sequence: TGCGCCAGCAGCCAAGTCGCGGGGGGTGATGAGCAGTTCTTC.

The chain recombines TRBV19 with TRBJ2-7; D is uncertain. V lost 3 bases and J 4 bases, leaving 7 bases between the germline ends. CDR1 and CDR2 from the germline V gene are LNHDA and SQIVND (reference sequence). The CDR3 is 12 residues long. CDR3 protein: CASSISGYEQYF. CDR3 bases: TGTGCCAGTAGTATTTCGGGTTACGAGCAGTACTTC. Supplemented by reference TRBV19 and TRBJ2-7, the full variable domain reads DGGITQSPKYLFRKEGQNVTLSCEQNLNHDAMYWYRQDPGQGLRLIYYSQIVNDFQKGDIAEGYSVSREKKESFPLTVTSAQKNPTAFYLCASSISGYEQYFGPGTRLTVT.